A selection of T cell receptor beta chains follows, all from one sample in a study of T cells after yellow fever vaccination. TCRdb ran MiXCR on the 5' RACE reads and lists one entry per CDR3 protein. This table holds some 550,000 distinct CDR3 sequences, 15% to 20% found once. Sample: PBMCs, taken 15 days after the yellow fever booster vaccination. The receptors were sampled from a man aged 25-45 years who received the YFV17D yellow fever vaccine. Each CDR3 is given with its conserved first and last residue. The D gene is left open where the match is weak. Clone size is stated in some rows and not others, as once, few, many or a class when expanded.

V,J,D,size,CDR3,DNA
TRBV7-2,TRBJ1-6,TRBD1,NA,CASSFRQGGISPLHF,TGTGCCAGCAGCTTCCGGCAGGGGGGAATTTCACCCCTCCACTTT
TRBV28,TRBJ2-5,NA,few,CASSLGGRGLETQYF,TGTGCCAGCAGTTTAGGGGGACGAGGACTGGAGACCCAGTACTTC
TRBV20-1,TRBJ2-4,TRBD2,NA,CSARGLAGVAKNIQYF,TGCAGTGCTAGAGGACTAGCGGGAGTGGCCAAAAACATTCAGTACTTC
TRBV19,TRBJ2-1,NA,NA,CAVHRGNEQFF,TGTGCCGTTCATAGAGGGAATGAGCAGTTCTTC
TRBV12-3/TRBV12-4,TRBJ2-5,NA,few,CASSLHPYQETQYF,TGTGCCAGCAGTTTACATCCGTACCAAGAGACCCAGTACTTC
TRBV27,TRBJ1-2,TRBD1,many,CASSPGTVYGYTF,TGTGCCAGCAGTCCCGGGACAGTCTATGGCTACACCTTC
TRBV20-1,TRBJ2-2,NA,NA,CSGVSGNTGELFF,TGCAGTGGGGTTAGCGGGAACACCGGGGAGCTGTTTTTT
TRBV9,TRBJ2-1,NA,few,CASSVDLSSYNEQFF,TGTGCCAGCAGCGTCGATCTAAGCTCCTACAATGAGCAGTTCTTC
TRBV12-3/TRBV12-4,TRBJ2-3,NA,few,CASSPTSGEDTDTQYF,TGTGCCAGCAGCCCAACCTCCGGCGAGGACACAGATACGCAGTATTTT
TRBV2,TRBJ2-7,NA,few,CASSRDVRSYEQYF,TGTGCCAGCAGTAGGGACGTCCGCTCCTACGAGCAGTACTTC
TRBV10-3,TRBJ2-2,NA,NA,CAISESTRNTGELFF,TGTGCCATCAGTGAGTCGACAAGGAACACCGGGGAGCTGTTTTTT
TRBV20-1,TRBJ1-1,NA,NA,CRVQEGGDTEAFF,TGCAGGGTTCAAGAAGGAGGCGACACTGAAGCTTTCTTT
TRBV6-4,TRBJ2-2,TRBD1,NA,CASTPPGTANTGELFF,TGTGCCAGCACCCCTCCCGGGACAGCGAACACCGGGGAGCTGTTTTTT
TRBV5-1,TRBJ2-1,NA,NA,CASSPQTDYNEQFF,TGCGCCAGCAGCCCTCAGACAGACTACAATGAGCAGTTCTTC
TRBV12-3/TRBV12-4,TRBJ1-1,NA,NA,CASSKRLLPNTEAFF,TGTGCCAGCAGTAAGCGCCTCCTTCCGAACACTGAAGCTTTCTTT
TRBV7-2,TRBJ2-5,NA,NA,CASRATEETQYF,TGTGCCAGCAGGGCGACTGAAGAGACCCAGTACTTC
TRBV7-9,TRBJ1-1,NA,NA,CASSLALGMNTEAFF,TGTGCCAGCAGCTTAGCGTTAGGAATGAACACTGAAGCTTTCTTT
TRBV7-2,TRBJ1-2,NA,few,CASSLAFRDYGYTF,TGTGCCAGCAGCTTAGCTTTCAGGGACTATGGCTACACCTTC
TRBV15,TRBJ2-5,NA,few,CATSRDVRVETQYF,TGTGCCACCAGCAGAGATGTGAGGGTAGAGACCCAGTACTTC
TRBV20-1,TRBJ2-5,NA,few,CSARGYGSKETQYF,TGCAGTGCTAGAGGGTATGGGAGCAAAGAGACCCAGTACTTC
TRBV6-1,TRBJ1-2,TRBD1,NA,CASSGDRVNYGYTF,TGTGCCAGCAGTGGGGACAGGGTGAACTATGGCTACACCTTC
TRBV6-2/TRBV6-3,TRBJ2-4,NA,few,CASSSDRKPTF,TGTGCCAGCAGTTCGGACAGAAAACCTACGTTC
TRBV11-1,TRBJ2-1,TRBD2,NA,CASSPNREASGSSGGNEQFF,TGTGCCAGCAGCCCCAACAGGGAGGCTAGCGGGAGTTCAGGTGGGAATGAGCAGTTCTTC
TRBV6-1,TRBJ1-6,NA,NA,CASNARQTYNSPLHF,TGTGCCAGCAACGCTCGACAGACGTATAATTCACCCCTCCACTTT
TRBV6-2/TRBV6-3,TRBJ2-3,NA,few,CASDWGRYTDTQYF,TGTGCCAGCGACTGGGGGAGATACACAGATACGCAGTATTTT
TRBV7-2,TRBJ1-4,NA,NA,CASSLARSELFF,TGTGCCAGCAGCTTAGCGAGGTCGGAACTGTTTTTT
TRBV7-9,TRBJ2-7,TRBD2,few,CASGFLTSGLEQYF,TGTGCCAGCGGATTTTTGACTAGCGGGCTCGAGCAGTACTTC
TRBV10-3,TRBJ2-5,TRBD1,few,CAIRTGQGRFETQYF,TGTGCCATCAGGACGGGACAGGGGCGGTTCGAGACCCAGTACTTC
TRBV6-5,TRBJ1-5,NA,few,CASINQEGNQPQHF,TGTGCCAGCATTAACCAAGAAGGCAATCAGCCCCAGCATTTT
TRBV12-3/TRBV12-4,TRBJ2-7,NA,few,CASSLQQGRGSYEQYF,TGTGCCAGCAGTTTACAACAGGGAAGGGGGTCCTACGAGCAGTACTTC
TRBV30,TRBJ2-7,NA,NA,CAWSSNYEQYF,TGTGCCTGGAGTTCTAATTACGAGCAGTACTTC
TRBV18,TRBJ2-7,NA,few,CASSPQELGEQYF,TGTGCCAGCTCACCACAGGAGCTCGGCGAGCAGTACTTC
TRBV6-1,TRBJ2-3,NA,few,CASSEAEADTQYF,TGTGCCAGCAGTGAAGCCGAAGCAGATACGCAGTATTTT
TRBV20-1,TRBJ2-5,NA,NA,CSASPRSFQETQYF,TGCAGTGCTAGTCCCAGATCATTTCAAGAGACCCAGTACTTC
TRBV5-1,TRBJ1-2,NA,NA,CASSLATSNYGYTF,TGCGCCAGCAGCTTGGCCACCTCTAACTATGGCTACACCTTC
TRBV15,TRBJ1-2,TRBD1,few,CATSSRQGDGYTF,TGTGCCACCAGCAGCCGACAGGGTGATGGCTACACCTTC
TRBV9,TRBJ2-1,TRBD2,few,CASSRGGFSSYNEQFF,TGTGCCAGCAGCCGGGGGGGGTTTAGCTCCTACAATGAGCAGTTCTTC
TRBV19,TRBJ2-1,NA,NA,CASRVGGGSGYNEQFF,TGTGCCAGTAGGGTCGGTGGGGGGAGCGGCTACAATGAGCAGTTCTTC
TRBV9,TRBJ2-3,NA,few,CASSPDAFTQYF,TGTGCCAGCAGCCCGGACGCTTTTACGCAGTATTTT
TRBV11-1,TRBJ2-6,NA,NA,CASRPPGSGANVLTF,TGTGCCAGCAGACCCCCGGGCTCTGGGGCCAACGTCCTGACTTTC
TRBV12-3/TRBV12-4,TRBJ1-1,NA,few,CASSFRGADTEAFF,TGTGCCAGCAGTTTCAGGGGCGCGGACACTGAAGCTTTCTTT
TRBV10-3,TRBJ2-7,TRBD2,few,CAISDEKSGGYEQYF,TGTGCCATCAGTGATGAAAAAAGCGGGGGCTACGAGCAGTACTTC
TRBV20-1,TRBJ2-1,NA,NA,CSARVGYRSEQFF,TGCAGTGCTAGAGTTGGCTACCGGAGCGAGCAGTTCTTC
TRBV7-9,TRBJ1-2,NA,few,CASSFSGLSGYTF,TGTGCCAGCAGCTTTAGCGGACTTTCTGGCTACACCTTC
TRBV20-1,TRBJ2-1,NA,few,CSDWPGKGSKDEQFF,TGCAGTGATTGGCCAGGTAAAGGGAGCAAAGATGAGCAGTTCTTC
TRBV10-3,TRBJ1-1,NA,NA,CAIRRTAYTEAFF,TGTGCCATCAGGAGGACAGCGTACACTGAAGCTTTCTTT
TRBV10-2,TRBJ2-3,NA,few,CASMDLPSATDTQYF,TGCGCCAGCATGGATCTCCCCTCGGCCACAGATACGCAGTATTTT
TRBV19,TRBJ1-1,TRBD1,few,CATREQGLPEAFF,TGTGCCACCAGGGAACAGGGGCTACCTGAAGCTTTCTTT
TRBV20-1,TRBJ2-1,TRBD2,few,CSAIGTSGSRYEQFF,TGCAGTGCTATAGGGACTAGCGGGAGTAGGTATGAGCAGTTCTTC
TRBV5-4,TRBJ2-2,TRBD2,NA,CASSVRTSGNTGELFF,TGTGCCAGCAGCGTTCGGACTAGCGGAAACACCGGGGAGCTGTTTTTT
TRBV11-2,TRBJ2-5,TRBD1,few,CASSLDLAGGRRETQYF,TGTGCCAGCAGCTTAGACCTGGCAGGGGGAAGGAGAGAGACCCAGTACTTC
TRBV5-1,TRBJ2-7,TRBD1,NA,CASSYRQGPTYEQYF,TGCGCCAGCAGCTACCGACAGGGGCCCACCTACGAGCAGTACTTC
TRBV27,TRBJ2-3,NA,NA,CASSFLDSTDTQYF,TGTGCCAGCAGTTTCTTGGACAGCACAGATACGCAGTATTTT
TRBV7-9,TRBJ1-1,NA,NA,CASSSNRDGTEAFF,TGTGCCAGCAGCTCAAACAGGGATGGCACTGAAGCTTTCTTT
TRBV11-2,TRBJ2-1,TRBD2,NA,CASSLELAGVEQFF,TGTGCCAGCAGCTTAGAACTAGCGGGAGTCGAGCAGTTCTTC
TRBV29-1,TRBJ2-7,TRBD1,NA,CSASGTAAYEQYF,TGCAGCGCTTCCGGGACAGCGGCCTACGAGCAGTACTTC
TRBV20-1,TRBJ2-2,TRBD1,few,CSASSLRQGGKTGELFF,TGCAGTGCTAGCTCCCTTCGACAGGGGGGGAAAACCGGGGAGCTGTTTTTT
TRBV6-1,TRBJ1-6,NA,many,CASSEFSGNSPLHF,TGTGCCAGCAGTGAATTCAGTGGCAATTCACCCCTCCACTTT